The 22 T cell receptor beta chains below come from one sample, sequenced in a study of T cells after yellow fever vaccination. TCRdb redid the calling of the 5' RACE reads with MiXCR, one entry per CDR3 protein. The table lists some 250,000 distinct CDR3 sequences, 6.9% of them singletons. The sample here was CD4+ T cells sorted from PBMCs, taken 15 days after the yellow fever booster vaccination. These TCRs come from a man aged 30 to 39 who received the YFV17D yellow fever vaccine.

V and J are TRBV7-3 and TRBJ2-5, with 7 bases fitting TRBD1. Germline V CDR1 and CDR2: SGHTA, FQGTGA. This CDR3 has 15 amino acids. V shed 5 bases and J 5 bases; nucleotides not matched to a gene: 11. DNA for the CDR3: TGTGCCAGCAGCCAAGGGGGCCTCCTTCGGGAGACCCAGTACTTC. This codes for CASSQGGLLRETQYF.

The chain combines TRBV15 with TRBJ1-2; 9 positions match TRBD1. V was pared by 3 bases and J by 7 bases, with 6 bases of the junction left unmatched. CDR1 and CDR2 from the germline V gene are LNHNV and YYDKDF (reference sequence). The CDR3 contains 14 residues. CDR3 nucleotides: TGTGCCACCAGCAGTCCGGACAGGGGCTCTGGCTACACCTTC. Protein product: CATSSPDRGSGYTF.

The chain is built from TRBV5-6 and TRBJ1-3; 9 bases align to TRBD1. The V gene's germline CDR1 is SGHDT and CDR2 YYEEEE. V was pared by 4 bases and J by 4 bases, with 9 bases of the junction left unmatched. CDR3 length: 16 amino acids. CDR3 region: CASSLLQGAGGNTIYF. The CDR3, as DNA: TGTGCCAGCAGCCTACTACAGGGGGCTGGGGGAAACACCATATATTTT.

This clonotype has a handful of counts. J is TRBJ1-3 and V is TRBV12-3 or TRBV12-4; no definite D call. The CDR3 totals 13 residues. Deletions cut 3 bases from V and 4 bases from J, with 7 bases between. The CDR3, as DNA: TGTGCCAGCAGTTTTGCCAACGGAAACACCATATATTTT. Translation: CASSFANGNTIYF.

This clonotype was observed a few times. The rearrangement joins TRBV7-2 to TRBJ2-7; no definite D call. The CDR3 contains 13 residues. Trimming removed 5 bases at V and 2 bases at J, with 10 bases between. Germline values: CDR1 SGHTA, CDR2 FQGNSA. The CDR3 DNA reads TGTGCCAGCAGCCCCTATCTTACCTACGAGCAGTACTTC. It yields the protein CASSPYLTYEQYF.

The V gene is TRBV7-2, the J gene TRBJ2-7; a weak D match, TRBD2 (6 bases). Germline V gives CDR1 SGHTA, CDR2 FQGNSA. V lost 0 bases and J lost 6, with 18 bases in between. The CDR3 spans 16 residues. For the CDR3, the DNA is TGTGCCAGCAGCTTAGCTGGGGCGGGGTCACCGACCGAGCAGTACTTC. It encodes CASSLAGAGSPTEQYF.

The rearrangement uses TRBV6-5 and TRBJ2-3, with 8 positions matching TRBD2. Germline loops: CDR1 MNHEY, CDR2 SVGAGI. The CDR3 has 17 amino acids. Trimming took 2 bases from V and 2 from J; bases not matched to a gene: 9. CDR3 loop: CASSYHGLAESTDTQYF. DNA for the CDR3: TGTGCCAGCAGTTACCACGGACTAGCAGAATCCACAGATACGCAGTATTTT.

This clonotype was seen ten or more times. The genes are TRBV4-3 and TRBJ2-7; 13 bases agree with TRBD2. The germline CDR1 and CDR2 sequences are LGHNA and YSLEER. This CDR3 is built from 18 residues. Trimming cost V 2 bases and J 0 bases; bases outside gene matches: 7. The CDR3 nucleotides read TGCGCCAGCAGCCAAAACCATGGGACTAGCGGGATCTCCTACGAGCAGTACTTC. Translated: CASSQNHGTSGISYEQYF.

The chain joins TRBV6-5 to TRBJ1-6; D might be TRBD1 (5 bases). The CDR3 runs to 14 residues. The V gene lost 2 bases and the J gene lost 8 bases, with 10 bases spanning the gap. Germline V gene sequence: CDR1 MNHEY, CDR2 SVGAGI. The CDR3 bases are TGTGCCAGCAGTTACCGGGACGGGGATTCACCCCTCCACTTT. Protein: CASSYRDGDSPLHF.

The gene calls are TRBV6-1 and TRBJ1-1; 7 nucleotides match TRBD1. The CDR3 is 13 amino acids. J lost 5 bases, V lost 2 bases, and 2 bases had no gene match. Germline V CDR1 and CDR2: MNHNS, SASEGT. As DNA, the CDR3 is TGTGCCAGCAGTGAAAAGGGGGCTACTGAAGCTTTCTTT. Amino acid sequence: CASSEKGATEAFF.

In this sample, this clonotype turned up many times. The V and J genes are TRBV20-1 and TRBJ1-5; D gene uncertain. Germline lookup yields CDR1 DFQATT and CDR2 SNEGSKA (reference sequence). This CDR3 is built from 15 residues. The ends were cut back, 3 bases at V and 0 bases at J, with 12 bases in the middle. CDR3 nucleotide sequence: TGCAGTGCTAGCTCCAGAACTTATAGCAATCAGCCCCAGCATTTT. This sequence encodes CSASSRTYSNQPQHF.

This clonotype showed up just a few times. The chain uses TRBV5-1 and TRBJ1-4; unclear D gene. Germline CDR1 and CDR2: SGHRS and YFSETQ. V gave up 0 bases and J gave up 8 bases, with 14 bases separating them. The CDR3 covers 15 residues. The CDR3 DNA is TGCGCCAGCAGCTTGGGGACGGTTCGACGGGAAAAACTGTTTTTT. Encoded protein: CASSLGTVRREKLFF.

This clonotype appeared many times. The chain combines TRBV6-1 with TRBJ2-2; D might be TRBD1 (6 bases). The CDR3 covers 14 residues. V dropped 5 bases and J dropped 7 bases, with 14 bases sitting between them. The germline V gene has CDR1 MNHNS and CDR2 SASEGT. This CDR3 is CASSPGGVSGELFF. CDR3 nucleotides: TGTGCCAGCAGTCCTGGGGGCGTCAGCGGGGAGCTGTTTTTT.

This chain links TRBV6-1 with TRBJ2-1, with 8 bases identical to TRBD2. Trimming cost V 10 bases and J 3 bases; bases outside gene matches: 11. The CDR3 contains 15 residues. Germline V CDR1 and CDR2: MNHNS, SASEGT. The CDR3 spells CATRVSGRDYNEQFF. For the CDR3, the DNA is TGTGCCACCAGAGTATCCGGGAGGGACTACAATGAGCAGTTCTTC.

In its sample, this clonotype was seen a few times. J is TRBJ2-1 and V is TRBV11-2; unclear D gene. Germline values: CDR1 SGHAT, CDR2 FQNNGV. This CDR3 is built from 12 residues. With 3 bases removed from V and 7 bases from J, the gap between germline ends came to 7 bases. In DNA, the CDR3 is TGTGCCAGCAGCTTTTTTGGGAATGAGCAGTTCTTC. Its protein product is CASSFFGNEQFF. Filled out from reference TRBV11-2 and TRBJ2-1, the complete variable domain reads EAGVAQSPRYKIIEKRQSVAFWCNPISGHATLYWYQQILGQGPKLLIQFQNNGVVDDSQLPKDRFSAERLKGVDSTLKIQPAKLEDSAVYLCASSFFGNEQFFGPGTRLTVL.

This clonotype has ten or more counts. The chain combines TRBV10-3 with TRBJ2-2; D not resolved. Germline loops: CDR1 ENHRY, CDR2 SYGVKD. The CDR3 spans 12 residues. Trimming shortened V by 7 bases and J by 7 bases, and 10 bases separated the two germline ends. The CDR3 coding sequence is TGTGCCATCAAGGAACAATACGGGGAGCTGTTTTTT. Amino acids: CAIKEQYGELFF.

There are many counts of this clonotype. This chain uses TRBV7-9 with TRBJ1-1; D is unclear. In germline, CDR1 is SEHNR, CDR2 FQNEAQ (reference sequence). The CDR3 consists of 12 residues. V dropped 1 base and J dropped 12 bases, with 12 bases sitting between them. This CDR3 reads CASSLVDPWPFF. In DNA, the CDR3 is TGTGCCAGCAGCTTAGTCGACCCATGGCCTTTCTTT.

The chain joins TRBV10-3 to TRBJ2-3, with 8 positions matching TRBD2. Germline CDR1 is ENHRY and CDR2 is SYGVKD. The CDR3 is 14 residues long. The V segment lost 7 bases and the J segment 5 bases; nucleotides outside the gene matches: 8. DNA for the CDR3: TGTGCCATCAACCGAGCGGGAGCGGAAGATACGCAGTATTTT. Translated, it gives CAINRAGAEDTQYF.

This clonotype has just a few counts. V and J are TRBV3-1 and TRBJ2-3, with 10 bases aligning to TRBD2. CDR3 length equals 14 residues. Germline CDR1 reads LGHDT; CDR2 reads YNNKEL (reference sequence). V was pared by 4 bases and J by 4 bases, with 2 bases of the junction left unmatched. CDR3: CASSPGLAADTQYF. CDR3 bases: TGTGCCAGCAGCCCCGGACTAGCGGCAGATACGCAGTATTTT.

The chain is built from TRBV12-3 or TRBV12-4 and TRBJ1-1; D is perhaps TRBD1 (5 bases). V was trimmed by 2 bases and J by 5 bases, leaving 15 bases between them. The CDR3 extends over 15 amino acids. CDR3 residues: CASSLSLPGETEAFF. CDR3 DNA: TGTGCCAGCAGTTTATCCCTTCCGGGGGAGACTGAAGCTTTCTTT.

This chain uses TRBV24-1 with TRBJ2-1; D gene unclear. The CDR3 covers 12 residues. In germline, CDR1 is KGHDR, CDR2 SFDVKD. V was shortened by 1 base and J by 14 bases, with 11 bases between the two germline ends. The CDR3 coding sequence is TGTGCCACCAGTGATTTCGGCGGAAAGGAGTTCTTC. Its translation: CATSDFGGKEFF.

The CDR3 loop is CASSLEWGHNYGYTF. The CDR3 DNA sequence: TGTGCCAGCAGCTTAGAGTGGGGGCATAACTATGGCTACACCTTC. This chain joins TRBV7-2 and TRBJ1-2, with D perhaps TRBD1 (6 bases). Germline lookup yields CDR1 SGHTA and CDR2 FQGNSA. V dropped 1 base and J dropped 1 base, with 10 bases sitting between them. The CDR3 extends over 15 amino acids. The whole variable domain, filled in from reference TRBV7-2 and TRBJ1-2, reads GAGVSQSPSNKVTEKGKDVELRCDPISGHTALYWYRQSLGQGLEFLIYFQGNSAPDKSGLPSDRFSAERTGGSVSTLTIQRTQQEDSAVYLCASSLEWGHNYGYTFGSGTRLTVV.